Listed below are T cell receptor beta chains from one sample, sequenced in a study of graft-versus-host responses after intestinal transplantation. Libraries were prepared by immunoSEQ multiplex PCR; TCRdb keeps only in-frame clonotypes and omits some of them. The top ten clones hold approximately 0.34% of a sample with 75,000 to 90,000 clones, roughly 89% of them seen once. The antigens for these receptors are not known. The sample here was unstimulated CD4+ T cells sorted from spleen or lymph node cells, taken before intestinal transplant. These receptors were taken from a human donor who received an intestinal transplant. CDR3s include the opening cysteine and the closing phenylalanine or tryptophan. D genes are given only for firm matches. Clone size appears in some rows only: once, few, many, or a class for an expanded clone.

abundance	v_gene	d_gene	j_gene	CDR3aa	CDR3nt
-	TRBV7-2	TRBD1	TRBJ2-5	CASSLVDRAQETQYF	TGTGCCAGCAGCTTAGTCGACAGGGCCCAAGAGACCCAGTACTTC
few	TRBV5-1	TRBD1	TRBJ1-4	CASSSGQGNEKLFF	TGCGCCAGCAGCTCCGGACAGGGGAATGAAAAACTGTTTTTT
-	TRBV10-3	-	TRBJ2-2	CAITAGVNTGELFF	TGTGCCATCACGGCAGGGGTTAACACCGGGGAGCTGTTTTTT
-	TRBV30	TRBD1	TRBJ1-6	CAWSRGQVLPPLHF	TGTGCCTGGAGCCGAGGACAGGTGCTACCACCCCTCCACTTT
-	TRBV15	-	TRBJ2-3	CATSRDRVSTDTQYF	TGTGCCACCAGCAGAGACCGGGTTTCCACAGATACGCAGTATTTT
once	TRBV6-1	TRBD1	TRBJ1-2	CAIRQGGNYGYTF	TGTGCCATCCGACAGGGGGGTAACTATGGCTACACCTTC
-	TRBV7-7	-	TRBJ2-5	CASSSQTGRYETQYF	TGTGCTAGCAGCTCACAGACAGGGAGGTACGAGACCCAGTACTTC
-	TRBV6-1	-	TRBJ2-7	CASRDNIYEQYF	TGTGCCAGTCGGGACAATATCTACGAGCAGTACTTC
-	TRBV19	-	TRBJ1-5	CASSTLRVGNQPQHF	TGTGCCAGTAGTACCTTAAGAGTGGGCAATCAGCCCCAGCATTTT
-	TRBV11-1	-	TRBJ2-7	CASSSPRGREYQYEQYF	TGTGCCAGCAGCTCCCCACGGGGGCGGGAGTATCAATACGAGCAGTACTTC
-	TRBV25-1	-	TRBJ2-1	CASAAITGPPNEQFF	TGTGCCAGCGCAGCCATAACAGGGCCCCCCAATGAGCAGTTCTTC
-	TRBV5-1	TRBD2	TRBJ2-7	CASSPGLAGPYEQYF	TGCGCCAGCAGCCCGGGACTAGCGGGGCCCTACGAGCAGTACTTC
once	TRBV27	-	TRBJ1-4	CASSAIPRATNEKLFF	TGTGCCAGCAGTGCCATCCCGAGGGCAACTAATGAAAAACTGTTTTTT
once	TRBV5-4	TRBD1	TRBJ2-5	CASSPGQGGVAETQYF	TGTGCCAGCAGCCCCGGACAGGGGGGGGTCGCAGAGACCCAGTACTTC
-	TRBV6-5	TRBD1	TRBJ1-2	CASSSPGTGYGYTF	TGTGCCAGCAGTTCCCCAGGGACAGGTTATGGCTACACCTTC
-	TRBV18	TRBD1	TRBJ2-5	CASSPLRGQGETQYF	TGTGCCAGCTCACCCCTACGAGGACAGGGAGAGACCCAGTACTTC
-	TRBV9	-	TRBJ2-7	CASSVGPQGRAAGEQYF	TGTGCCAGCAGCGTAGGGCCCCAAGGCAGGGCAGCGGGTGAGCAGTACTTC
once	TRBV27	TRBD1	TRBJ2-3	CASKRTGNPTDTQYF	TGTGCCAGCAAAAGGACAGGGAACCCCACAGATACGCAGTATTTT
-	TRBV6-1	TRBD2	TRBJ2-1	CASSPGLGYNEQFF	TGTGCCAGCAGCCCGGGACTAGGATACAATGAGCAGTTCTTC
-	TRBV27	-	TRBJ2-2	CASSLSTRREGSKPGELFF	TGTGCCAGCAGTTTATCCACGAGAAGGGAAGGGAGTAAACCCGGGGAGCTGTTTTTT
-	TRBV2	-	TRBJ2-7	CASSEAGLLSYEQYF	TGTGCCAGCAGTGAAGCGGGACTCCTTTCCTACGAGCAGTACTTC
-	TRBV2	-	TRBJ2-7	CASSESGTRPYEQYF	TGTGCCAGCAGTGAATCCGGGACACGTCCCTACGAGCAGTACTTC
-	TRBV19	-	TRBJ1-2	CASGGHGYTF	TGTGCCAGTGGTGGGCATGGCTACACCTTC
-	TRBV4-2	TRBD2	TRBJ2-3	CASSQGVLAGTDTQYF	TGTGCCAGCAGCCAAGGAGTTCTAGCGGGCACAGATACGCAGTATTTT
-	TRBV11-2	-	TRBJ2-1	CASSLVRGGNNEQFF	TGTGCCAGCAGCTTAGTAAGGGGGGGAAACAATGAGCAGTTCTTC
-	TRBV2	TRBD2	TRBJ2-7	CASSVIGTSGSEQYF	TGTGCCAGCAGTGTAATAGGGACTAGCGGGAGTGAGCAGTACTTC
-	TRBV19	TRBD1	TRBJ2-3	CASSTGQGWADTQYF	TGTGCCAGTAGTACGGGACAGGGGTGGGCAGATACGCAGTATTTT
-	TRBV9	TRBD1	TRBJ1-1	CASSVATGAEAFF	TGTGCCAGCAGCGTAGCAACAGGGGCTGAAGCTTTCTTT
-	TRBV15	-	TRBJ1-2	CATSRDGNYGGF	TGTGCCACCAGCAGAGATGGGAACTACGGAGGCTTC
-	TRBV9	TRBD1	TRBJ2-1	CASSVQGQGYNEQFF	TGTGCCAGCAGCGTACAAGGACAGGGGTACAATGAGCAGTTCTTC
-	TRBV5-1	TRBD2	TRBJ2-1	CASSLGLAGNEQFF	TGCGCCAGCAGCCTCGGACTAGCTGGTAATGAGCAGTTCTTC
-	TRBV7-6	-	TRBJ1-1	CASSSRRGTANTEAFF	TGTGCCAGCAGCTCCCGGCGGGGGACGGCGAACACTGAAGCTTTCTTT
once	TRBV29-1	-	TRBJ2-5	CSVIGQGQETQYF	TGCAGCGTTATAGGACAAGGGCAAGAGACCCAGTACTTC
-	TRBV6-1	-	TRBJ2-2	CASPRGGNTGELFF	TGTGCCAGCCCGAGAGGGGGGAACACCGGGGAGCTGTTTTTT
few	TRBV6-5	-	TRBJ1-3	CASSRGLPGNTIYF	TGTGCCAGCAGCCGGGGACTTCCAGGAAACACCATATATTTT
-	TRBV19	TRBD1	TRBJ1-2	CASRSNRGVPLDGYGYTF	TGTGCCAGTAGAAGTAACAGGGGAGTGCCATTGGATGGCTATGGCTACACCTTC
-	TRBV7-9	-	TRBJ1-6	CASSTVVVQGNSPLHF	TGTGCCAGCAGCACTGTCGTGGTTCAGGGTAATTCACCCCTCCACTTT
-	TRBV6-7	TRBD1	TRBJ1-2	CASSSPGQRNYGYTF	TGTGCCAGCAGTTCCCCGGGACAGAGAAACTATGGCTACACCTTC
-	TRBV9	TRBD2	TRBJ2-7	CASSVSWTSIYEQYF	TGTGCCAGCAGCGTATCATGGACTAGCATATACGAGCAGTACTTC
-	TRBV6-5	-	TRBJ1-5	CASSSLLGGGVQPQHF	TGTGCCAGCAGTTCCTTACTCGGCGGGGGGGTTCAGCCCCAGCATTTT
-	TRBV9	TRBD2	TRBJ2-5	CASSVGGVETQYF	TGTGCCAGCAGCGTTGGGGGGGTAGAGACCCAGTACTTC
once	TRBV5-1	TRBD1	TRBJ2-5	CASSEQGARGETQYF	TGCGCCAGCAGCGAACAGGGGGCGCGGGGAGAGACCCAGTACTTC
-	TRBV28	-	TRBJ2-7	CASSYLRRYYEQYF	TGTGCCAGCAGTTACCTCAGGCGTTACTACGAGCAGTACTTC
-	TRBV9	TRBD2	TRBJ2-3	CASERDYSTDTQYF	TGTGCCAGCGAGCGGGATTATAGCACAGATACGCAGTATTTT
-	TRBV11-2	TRBD1	TRBJ1-2	CASSPQGDYGYTF	TGTGCCAGCAGCCCCCAGGGGGACTATGGCTACACCTTC
-	TRBV2	TRBD1	TRBJ2-7	CASSPRTGGGEQYF	TGTGCCAGCAGCCCCCGGACAGGGGGGGGCGAGCAGTACTTC
-	TRBV11-2	-	TRBJ2-7	CASSSSLRMRGVTAYEQYF	TGTGCCAGCAGCTCGTCCCTTAGGATGAGAGGAGTAACCGCCTACGAGCAGTACTTC
once	TRBV30	TRBD2	TRBJ2-3	CAWRSGTRVTDTQYF	TGTGCCTGGAGATCCGGGACTAGGGTCACAGATACGCAGTATTTT
-	TRBV27	TRBD1	TRBJ2-7	CASSLLGTARHEQYF	TGTGCCAGCAGTTTATTAGGGACAGCGAGGCACGAGCAGTACTTC
-	TRBV6-1	TRBD1	TRBJ1-2	CASSANRGSYGYTF	TGTGCCAGCAGTGCGAACAGGGGAAGCTATGGCTACACCTTC